Below are 15 T cell receptor beta chains sequenced from a single sample in a study of patients and donors after allogeneic stem cell transplantation. TCRdb re-derived calls from the RT-PCR reads in MiXCR, one entry per CDR3 protein. The table lists hundreds of thousands of distinct CDR3 sequences, approximately 16% of them singletons, with roughly 7.2% in the top ten. The sample taken for sequencing was blood, either unsorted or a sorted T cell fraction (not recorded which). These receptor sequences come from a human donor who was either an allogeneic HSCT recipient or a stem cell or donor lymphocyte infusion donor (not recorded which). It is not recorded whose cells these are; they may come from a transplant donor.

This clonotype showed up just a few times. At one end, the junction sequence differs from germline, possibly due to a read error. This rearrangement joins TRBV5-6 to TRBJ1-6; D gene uncertain. CDR1 and CDR2 (germline): SGHDT, YYEEEE. The CDR3 loop spans 11 amino acids. DNA for the CDR3: TGTGCCAGCAGCTTGGGAGGTCGAGTAGACTTT. Its protein is CASSLGGRVDF.

This clonotype was counted between two and nine times. V is TRBV5-1 and J is TRBJ2-1, with unresolved D. Germline CDR1 SGHRS, CDR2 YFSETQ. This CDR3 is 15 amino acids long. V lost 1 base, J lost 3 bases, and 11 bases lay in between. CDR3 region: CASSLWLDYYNEQFF. The CDR3 DNA reads TGCGCCAGCAGCTTGTGGCTAGATTACTACAATGAGCAGTTCTTC.

This clonotype has at least ten counts. This chain's CDR3 is CASTLDKADTQYF. The CDR3 DNA reads TGTGCCAGCACCCTGGACAAGGCAGATACGCAGTATTTT. This chain links TRBV12-3 or TRBV12-4 with TRBJ2-3; a possible D gene is TRBD1 (5 bases). V lost 7 bases, J lost 4 bases, and 12 bases lay in between. CDR3 length: 13 residues.

This clonotype was seen only a few times. V usage is TRBV6-5 and J usage is TRBJ2-7, with 8 nucleotides matching TRBD1. J gave up 3 bases and V 2 bases, and 6 bases lay outside the gene matches. The CDR3 is made up of 15 amino acids. CDR1 and CDR2 (germline): MNHEY, SVGAGI. The CDR3 DNA reads TGTGCCAGCAGTTACGGACAGGGTATTTTCTACGAGCAGTACTTC. Translating gives CASSYGQGIFYEQYF.

This clonotype was detected a few times. The chain is built from TRBV3-1 and TRBJ2-1, with 12 bases identical to TRBD2. The V gene end was trimmed by 4 bases and the J gene end by 0 bases; junction bases not matched to a gene: 7. Germline V gene data show CDR1 as LGHDT and CDR2 as YNNKEL (reference sequence). This CDR3 has 18 residues. The CDR3 protein is CASSRVGLAGISYNEQFF. In nucleotides, the CDR3 is TGTGCCAGCAGCCGTGTAGGACTAGCGGGGATCTCCTACAATGAGCAGTTCTTC.

This clonotype was seen at least ten times. The chain uses TRBV20-1 and TRBJ2-1; TRBD2 matches at 8 bases. This CDR3 is 15 amino acids long. Germline-derived CDR1 and CDR2 are DFQATT and SNEGSKA (reference sequence). V lost 4 bases to trimming and J lost 3 bases; unmatched junction nucleotides: 8. The CDR3 protein is CSATSGRGVYNEQFF. CDR3 DNA: TGCAGTGCTACCTCGGGGCGGGGGGTCTACAATGAGCAGTTCTTC.

This clonotype was found a few times. The gene calls are TRBV2 and TRBJ1-2, with D maybe TRBD1 (5 bases). Per germline, CDR1 SNHLY and CDR2 FYNNEI. This CDR3 contains 14 residues. Trimming pared 1 base from V and 4 bases from J, leaving 10 bases between. The CDR3 coding sequence is TGTGCCAGCAGTGAAGTAGGGACCCTCTATGGCTACACCTTC. Translating gives CASSEVGTLYGYTF.

The genes are TRBV5-1 and TRBJ2-2; possible D gene TRBD2, 7 bases. Trimming left V 4 bases short and J 4 bases short, with 17 bases between. Looked up from germline, CDR1 is SGHRS and CDR2 is YFSETQ. This CDR3 has 16 amino acids. The CDR3: CASSPLTGGTTGELFF. The DNA for the CDR3 is TGCGCCAGCAGCCCTCTGACGGGGGGCACCACCGGGGAGCTGTTTTTT.

The V call is TRBV24-1, the J call TRBJ2-2, with D maybe TRBD1 (6 bases). V was pared by 4 bases and J by 1 base, with 18 bases between. CDR3 size: 18 residues. The germline gives CDR1 KGHDR, CDR2 SFDVKD. CDR3 amino acids: CATSDLPSGVLNTGELFF. Written as DNA, the CDR3 is TGTGCCACCAGTGACCTCCCGTCAGGGGTCCTGAACACCGGGGAGCTGTTTTTT.

V and J are TRBV25-1 and TRBJ2-7; a possible D gene is TRBD1 (5 bases). The CDR3 sequence is 19 residues long. The V gene lost 0 bases and the J gene lost 0 bases, with 21 bases spanning the gap. Germline V gene lookup returns CDR1 MGHDK and CDR2 SYGVNS. Here the CDR3 reads CASSEYRPPPGQASYEQYF. Written as DNA, the CDR3 is TGTGCCAGCAGTGAATATCGTCCCCCCCCAGGGCAGGCCTCCTACGAGCAGTACTTC.

V usage is TRBV20-1 and J usage is TRBJ2-2; TRBD2 might be the D (5 bases). V was trimmed by 6 bases and J by 4 bases, leaving 15 bases between them. The CDR3 covers 14 residues. Germline V gives CDR1 DFQATT, CDR2 SNEGSKA (reference sequence). The DNA of the CDR3 is TGCAGTGCACCGTGGCTCGCGGGCACCGGGGAGCTGTTTTTT. Amino acids: CSAPWLAGTGELFF.

This clonotype came up a few times. This chain uses TRBV6-1 with TRBJ1-1; a weak D match, TRBD1 (5 bases). Germline CDR1 and CDR2: MNHNS and SASEGT. This CDR3 is 13 amino acids long. Trimming left V 3 bases short and J 4 bases short, with 9 bases between. The CDR3, as DNA: TGTGCCAGCAGTGACTGGGGGGGCACTGAAGCTTTCTTT. Translated: CASSDWGGTEAFF.

This clonotype was counted many times. The chain uses TRBV10-3 and TRBJ1-6; D unresolved. V dropped 4 bases and J dropped 6 bases, with 10 bases sitting between them. The CDR3 has 14 amino acids. Germline V gene sequence: CDR1 ENHRY, CDR2 SYGVKD. CDR3 in amino acids: CAISGEGSNSPLHF. The CDR3 DNA is TGTGCCATCAGTGGGGAGGGAAGTAATTCACCCCTCCACTTT.

V is TRBV29-1 and J is TRBJ1-1, with unresolved D. V was cut by 3 bases and J by 3 bases, with 8 bases left in between. The CDR3 is 12 amino acids. The V gene's germline CDR1 is SQVTM and CDR2 ANQGSEA. The CDR3 DNA reads TGCAGCGTTGATTACAGTCACACTGAAGCTTTCTTT. This gives the protein CSVDYSHTEAFF.

Many counts were recorded for this clonotype. The chain uses TRBV5-1 and TRBJ2-3, with a tentative D call TRBD1 (6 bases). The CDR3 has 16 residues. In germline, CDR1 is SGHRS, CDR2 YFSETQ. V dropped 0 bases and J dropped 2 bases, with 13 bases sitting between them. As DNA, the CDR3 is TGCGCCAGCAGCTTGGTTATCGGGACACACACAGATACGCAGTATTTT. Translation gives CASSLVIGTHTDTQYF.